Detailed here is one T cell receptor (beta chain). Its specificity is unknown. These data are taken from a study of T cell responses to AZD1222 COVID-19 vaccine. General study findings and limits: Spike-specific TCR breadth and depth went up after people got two AZD1222 doses. White British people made up most donors, females outnumbered males, and clonal diversity was possibly underestimated. The study sampled repertoires only after the peak T cell response.

Here immunoSEQ multiplex PCR was the method, and the copy in TCRdb shows in-frame clones only, minus some. The sample has roughly 120,000 clones; 85% to 90% are singletons. V was clipped by 4 bases and J by 11 bases, with 20 bases between them. The CDR3 sequence is 14 residues long. Looked up from germline, CDR1 is LGHNT and CDR2 is FRNRAP. The genes are TRBV12-5 and TRBJ1-1; possibly TRBD1 for D (5 bases). Sequencing used peripheral blood, obtained on day 0 of AZD1222 vaccination. The sequence derives from an adult in good health. This CDR3 is CASGSLGRGLGAFF. In DNA, the CDR3 is TGTGCTAGTGGTTCCCTGGGCCGGGGCTTGGGGGCTTTCTTT.